This T cell receptor beta chain appears in the sequencing data of a study of blood T cell repertoires in COVID-19. Study information: Sample material is recorded as cDNA or gDNA derived from T cells, B-cell-depleted T cells, or PBMCs.

Assay used: immunoSEQ multiplex PCR; TCRdb lists only in-frame clones, some missing. The table has fewer than 400,000 clones, approximately 87% seen once. Germline assignment: CDR1 SGHTA and CDR2 FQGNSA. The CDR3 spans 15 residues. Trimming cost V 0 bases and J 2 bases, with 10 bases left between them. The rearrangement links TRBV7-2 to TRBJ1-2; D gene ambiguous. The source of this sequence is a woman in her twenties or thirties with COVID-19, enrolled during active disease. Sequencing input: peripheral blood. Here the CDR3 reads CASSLATVPNYGYTF. The CDR3 DNA is TGTGCCAGCAGCTTAGCTACTGTCCCAAACTATGGCTACACCTTC.